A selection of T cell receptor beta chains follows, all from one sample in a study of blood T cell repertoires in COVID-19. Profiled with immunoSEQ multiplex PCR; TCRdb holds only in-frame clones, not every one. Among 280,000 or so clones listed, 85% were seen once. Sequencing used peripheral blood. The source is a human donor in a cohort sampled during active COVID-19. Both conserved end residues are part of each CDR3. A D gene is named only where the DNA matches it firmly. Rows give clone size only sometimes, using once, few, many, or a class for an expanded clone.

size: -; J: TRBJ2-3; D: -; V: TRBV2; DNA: TGTGCCAGTAAAGGGACACCCATTACGCAGTATTTT; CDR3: CASKGTPITQYF
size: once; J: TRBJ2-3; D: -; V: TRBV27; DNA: TGTGCCAGCCAGGCGAGAAAGACACAGACAGATACGCAGTATTTT; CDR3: CASQARKTQTDTQYF
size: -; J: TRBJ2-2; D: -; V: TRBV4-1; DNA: TGCGCCAGCAGCCGTGGACAGAGTTCCGGGGAGCTGTTTTTT; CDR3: CASSRGQSSGELFF
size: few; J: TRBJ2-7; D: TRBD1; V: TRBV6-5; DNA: TGTGCCAGCAGGTCCGCAGGGGGTGGTTCCTACGAGCAGTACTTC; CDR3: CASRSAGGGSYEQYF
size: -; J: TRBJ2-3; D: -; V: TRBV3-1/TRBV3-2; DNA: TGTGCCAGCGGAACCCCCGAGGTCGATACGCAGTATTTT; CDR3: CASGTPEVDTQYF
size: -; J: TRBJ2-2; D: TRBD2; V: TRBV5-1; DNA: TGCGCCAGCAGATGGCTAGCGGGACGGGGGAACACCGGGGAGCTGTTTTTT; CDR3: CASRWLAGRGNTGELFF
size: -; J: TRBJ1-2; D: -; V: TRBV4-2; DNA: TGTGCCAGCAGCCAAGATAATCCGGACAGTTTGGTACGAGGCTACACCTTC; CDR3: CASSQDNPDSLVRGYTF
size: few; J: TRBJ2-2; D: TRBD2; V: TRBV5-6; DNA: TGTGCCAGCAGCTTAAGGGCTAGCGGGAGAAACACCGGGGAGCTGTTTTTT; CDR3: CASSLRASGRNTGELFF
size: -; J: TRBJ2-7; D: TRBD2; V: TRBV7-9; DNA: TGTGCCAGCAGCTGGACTAGCGGGAGCGAGCAGTACTTC; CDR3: CASSWTSGSEQYF
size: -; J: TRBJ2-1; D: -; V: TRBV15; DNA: TGTGCCACCAGCAAAAGTGTTGAGGGAAAAGATGAGCAGTTCTTC; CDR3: CATSKSVEGKDEQFF
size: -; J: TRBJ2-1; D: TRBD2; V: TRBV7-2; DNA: TGTGCCAGCAGCCCCGTAGCGGGAGAATGGAATGAGCAGTTCTTC; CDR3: CASSPVAGEWNEQFF
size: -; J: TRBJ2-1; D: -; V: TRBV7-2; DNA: TGTGCCAGCAGCTCGACAGCTCCAAAGCAGTTCTTC; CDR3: CASSSTAPKQFF
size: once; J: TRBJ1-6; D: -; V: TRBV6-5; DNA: TGTGCCAGCAGGGAGGTATCTTCACCCCTCCACTTT; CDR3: CASREVSSPLHF
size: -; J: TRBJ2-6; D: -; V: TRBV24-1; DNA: TGTGCCACCAGTGAGGCGGACAGATCTGGGGCCAACGTCCTGACTTTC; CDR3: CATSEADRSGANVLTF
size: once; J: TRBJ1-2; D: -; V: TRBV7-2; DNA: TGTGCCAGCAGCCCCGGGGGAGGGGCGATGGGCTATGGCTACACCTTC; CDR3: CASSPGGGAMGYGYTF
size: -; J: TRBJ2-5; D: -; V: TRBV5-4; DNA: TGTGCCAGCAGCTTGGACAAGGGGTCCCAAGAGACCCAGTACTTC; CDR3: CASSLDKGSQETQYF
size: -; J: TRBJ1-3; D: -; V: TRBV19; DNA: TGTGCCAGTAGTATCAACAGGGATGGAAACACCATATATTTT; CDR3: CASSINRDGNTIYF
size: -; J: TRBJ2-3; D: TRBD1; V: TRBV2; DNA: TGTGCCAGCAGTGGACGACAGGGCCGAGGAAGTACGCAGTATTTT; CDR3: CASSGRQGRGSTQYF
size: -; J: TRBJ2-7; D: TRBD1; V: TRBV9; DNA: TGTGCCAGCAGCGTAGGGGACAGGGGGGCGGACGAGCAGTACTTC; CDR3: CASSVGDRGADEQYF
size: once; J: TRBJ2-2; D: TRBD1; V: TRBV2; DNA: TGTGCCAGCAGGGGGACAGGGAACACCGGGGAGCTGTTTTTT; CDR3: CASRGTGNTGELFF
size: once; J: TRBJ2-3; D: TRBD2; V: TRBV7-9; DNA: TGTGCCAGCAGCTCCCGACTAGCGGGAGGAGATACGCAGTATTTT; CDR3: CASSSRLAGGDTQYF
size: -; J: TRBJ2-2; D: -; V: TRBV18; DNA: TGTGCCAGCTCACCTTCAAACACCGGGGAGCTGTTTTTT; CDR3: CASSPSNTGELFF
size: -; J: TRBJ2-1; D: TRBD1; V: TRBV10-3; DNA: TGTGCCATCAGTGGTCAGGGGGACTACAATGAGCAGTTCTTC; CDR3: CAISGQGDYNEQFF
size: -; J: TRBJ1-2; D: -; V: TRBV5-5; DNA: TGTGCCAGCAGCTTACAGGTTTCCCCTAACTATGGCTACACCTTC; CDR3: CASSLQVSPNYGYTF
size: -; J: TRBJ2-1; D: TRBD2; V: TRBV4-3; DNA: TGCGCCAGCAGCCAAGTAACCGGACTAGCGGGAGTGAAGTTCTTC; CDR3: CASSQVTGLAGVKFF
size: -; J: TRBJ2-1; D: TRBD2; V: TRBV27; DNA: TGTGCCAGCAGTCTTTTTCCCCCGGGACTAGCAAACAATGAGCAGTTCTTC; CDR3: CASSLFPPGLANNEQFF
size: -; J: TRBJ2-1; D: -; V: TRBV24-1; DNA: TGTGCCACCAGTGATCTAACAGGGAAGAATGAGCAGTTCTTC; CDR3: CATSDLTGKNEQFF
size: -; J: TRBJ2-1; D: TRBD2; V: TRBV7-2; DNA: TGTGCCAGCAGCATAGAGGGGACTAGCGGACGCTACAATGAGCAGTTCTTC; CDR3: CASSIEGTSGRYNEQFF
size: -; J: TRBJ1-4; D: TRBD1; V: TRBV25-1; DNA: TGTGCCAGCAGTGAATTTCAGGGGGCAGGGGAAAAACTGTTTTTT; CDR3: CASSEFQGAGEKLFF
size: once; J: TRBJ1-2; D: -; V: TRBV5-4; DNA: TGTGCCAGCAGCGATGACAGTGGGACTAACTATGGCTACACCTTC; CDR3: CASSDDSGTNYGYTF
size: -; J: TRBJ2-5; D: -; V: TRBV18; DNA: TGTGCCAGCTCACCGGGAGTACGAGAGACCCAGTACTTC; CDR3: CASSPGVRETQYF
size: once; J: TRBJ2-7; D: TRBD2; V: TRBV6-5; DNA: TGTGCCAGCCGGAGGAAACTAGCGGGGTTCTACGAGCAGTACTTC; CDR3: CASRRKLAGFYEQYF
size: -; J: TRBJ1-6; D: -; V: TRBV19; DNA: TGTGCCAGTAGTGAGGCGGCCCGCTATAATTCACCCCTCCACTTT; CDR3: CASSEAARYNSPLHF
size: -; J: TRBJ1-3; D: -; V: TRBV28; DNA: TGTGCCAGCAGTGGAGGACTGCCACAGAGCTCTGGAAACACCATATATTTT; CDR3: CASSGGLPQSSGNTIYF
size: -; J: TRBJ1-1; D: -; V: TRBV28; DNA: TGTGCCAGCATCGGGGGTGAAGCTTTCTTT; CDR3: CASIGGEAFF
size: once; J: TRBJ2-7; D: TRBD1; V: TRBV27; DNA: TGTGCCAGCCAAAGAACAGGGGCTTACGAGCAGTACTTC; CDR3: CASQRTGAYEQYF
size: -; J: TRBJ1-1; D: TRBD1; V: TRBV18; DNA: TGTGCCAGCTCACACCCGCGGACAGGGAGGGAGACTGAAGCTTTCTTT; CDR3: CASSHPRTGRETEAFF
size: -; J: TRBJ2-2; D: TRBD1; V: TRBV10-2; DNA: TGCGCCAGCAGTGAGACACGGGACAGGCGAACCGGGGAGCTGTTTTTT; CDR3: CASSETRDRRTGELFF
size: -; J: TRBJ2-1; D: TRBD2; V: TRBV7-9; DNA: TGTGCCAGCAGCCTAGGCTCAGGAGCGGGAGGGCGCAATGAGCAGTTCTTC; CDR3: CASSLGSGAGGRNEQFF
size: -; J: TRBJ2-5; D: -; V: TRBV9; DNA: TGTGCCAGCAGCGTAAGCGTTTCAGAGACCCAGTACTTC; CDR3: CASSVSVSETQYF